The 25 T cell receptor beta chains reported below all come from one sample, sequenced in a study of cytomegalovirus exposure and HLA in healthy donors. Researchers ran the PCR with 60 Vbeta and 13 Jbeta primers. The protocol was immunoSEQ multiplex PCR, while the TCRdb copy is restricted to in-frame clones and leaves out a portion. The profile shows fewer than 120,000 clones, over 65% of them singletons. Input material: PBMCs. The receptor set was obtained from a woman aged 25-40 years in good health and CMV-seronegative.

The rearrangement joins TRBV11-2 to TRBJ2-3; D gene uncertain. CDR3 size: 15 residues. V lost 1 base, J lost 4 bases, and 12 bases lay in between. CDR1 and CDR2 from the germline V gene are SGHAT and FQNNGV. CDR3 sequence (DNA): TGTGCCAGCAGCTTAGGTCGACGCCTAGCAGATACGCAGTATTTT. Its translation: CASSLGRRLADTQYF.

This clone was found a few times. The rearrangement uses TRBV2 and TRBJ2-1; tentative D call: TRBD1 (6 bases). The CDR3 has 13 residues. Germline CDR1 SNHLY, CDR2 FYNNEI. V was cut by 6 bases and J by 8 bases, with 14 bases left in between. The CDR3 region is CASSVRGWDEQFF. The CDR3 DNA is TGTGCCAGCAGCGTCAGGGGTTGGGATGAGCAGTTCTTC.

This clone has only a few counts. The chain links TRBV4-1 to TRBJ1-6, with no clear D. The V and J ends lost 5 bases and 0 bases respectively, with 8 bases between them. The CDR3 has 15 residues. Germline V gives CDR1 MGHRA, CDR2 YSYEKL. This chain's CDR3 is CASSGGASYNSPLHF. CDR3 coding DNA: TGCGCCAGCAGCGGAGGTGCCTCCTATAATTCACCCCTCCACTTT.

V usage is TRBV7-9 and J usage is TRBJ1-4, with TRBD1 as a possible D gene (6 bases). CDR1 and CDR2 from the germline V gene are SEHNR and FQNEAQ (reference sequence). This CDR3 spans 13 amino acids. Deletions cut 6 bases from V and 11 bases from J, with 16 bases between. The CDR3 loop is CASRAGGNGKLFF. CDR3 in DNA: TGTGCCAGCAGGGCGGGGGGCAACGGGAAACTGTTTTTT.

The CDR3 protein is CASSSDYFSRAEQFF. CDR3 DNA: TGCGCCAGCAGCTCCGACTATTTTTCCCGAGCTGAGCAGTTCTTC. The chain links TRBV5-1 to TRBJ2-1; perhaps TRBD2 as D (5 bases). The CDR3 is 15 amino acids. The germline gives CDR1 SGHRS, CDR2 YFSETQ. V was shortened by 3 bases and J by 9 bases, with 19 bases between the two germline ends.

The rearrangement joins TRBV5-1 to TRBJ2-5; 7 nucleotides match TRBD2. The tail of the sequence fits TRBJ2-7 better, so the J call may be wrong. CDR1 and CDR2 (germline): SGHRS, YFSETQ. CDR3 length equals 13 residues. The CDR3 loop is CASSSLTSREQYF. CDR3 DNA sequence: TGCGCCAGCAGCTCCTTGACTAGCCGCGAGCAGTACTTC.

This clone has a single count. The DNA for the CDR3 is TGTGCCAGCAGTTTGGGCAACAGGAACACTGAAGCTTTCTTT. It specifies CASSLGNRNTEAFF. This chain links TRBV27 with TRBJ1-1; the D is unclear. Germline V CDR1 and CDR2: MNHEY, SMNVEV (reference sequence). The V gene lost 3 bases and the J gene lost 1 base, with 9 bases spanning the gap. This CDR3 is 14 amino acids long.

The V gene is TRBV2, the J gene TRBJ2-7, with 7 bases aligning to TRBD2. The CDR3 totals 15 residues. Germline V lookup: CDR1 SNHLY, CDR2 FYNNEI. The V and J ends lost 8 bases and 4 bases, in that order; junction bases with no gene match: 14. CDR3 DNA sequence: TGTGCCAGCTTTGGTGGGAGGGCTCTGGGGTACGAGCAGTACTTC. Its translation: CASFGGRALGYEQYF.

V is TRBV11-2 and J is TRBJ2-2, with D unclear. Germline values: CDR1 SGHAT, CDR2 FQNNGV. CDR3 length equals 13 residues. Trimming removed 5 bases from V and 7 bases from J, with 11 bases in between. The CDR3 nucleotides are TGTGCCAGCAGCGCCCCCTCGGTCGGGGAGCTGTTTTTT. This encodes CASSAPSVGELFF.

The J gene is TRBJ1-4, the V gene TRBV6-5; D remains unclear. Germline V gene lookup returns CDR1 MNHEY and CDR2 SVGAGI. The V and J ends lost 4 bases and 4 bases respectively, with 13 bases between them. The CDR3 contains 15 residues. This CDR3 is CASSSRQLVNEKLFF. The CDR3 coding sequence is TGTGCCAGCAGTTCTCGACAACTAGTTAATGAAAAACTGTTTTTT.

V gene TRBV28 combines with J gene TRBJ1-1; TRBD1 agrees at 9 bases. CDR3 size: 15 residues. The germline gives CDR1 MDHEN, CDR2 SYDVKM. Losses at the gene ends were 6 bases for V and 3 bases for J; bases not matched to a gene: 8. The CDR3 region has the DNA TGTGCCAGCAGAGGCCTGACAGGGGGATACACTGAAGCTTTCTTT. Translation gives CASRGLTGGYTEAFF.

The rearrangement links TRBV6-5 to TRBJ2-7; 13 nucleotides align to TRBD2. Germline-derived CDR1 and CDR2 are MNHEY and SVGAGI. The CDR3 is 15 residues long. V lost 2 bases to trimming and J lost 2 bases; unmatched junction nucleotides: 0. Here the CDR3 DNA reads TGTGCCAGCAGTTACGGGACTAGCGGGACCTACGAGCAGTACTTC. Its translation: CASSYGTSGTYEQYF.

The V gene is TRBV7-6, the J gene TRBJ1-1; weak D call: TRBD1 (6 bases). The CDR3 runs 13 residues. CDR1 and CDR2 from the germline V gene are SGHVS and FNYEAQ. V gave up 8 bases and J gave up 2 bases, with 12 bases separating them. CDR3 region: CASGDRINTEAFF. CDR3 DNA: TGTGCCAGCGGCGACAGGATAAACACTGAAGCTTTCTTT.

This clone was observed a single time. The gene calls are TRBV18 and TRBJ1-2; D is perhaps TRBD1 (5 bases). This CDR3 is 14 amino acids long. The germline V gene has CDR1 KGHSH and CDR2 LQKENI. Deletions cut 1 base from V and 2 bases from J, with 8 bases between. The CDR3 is CASSPLQDNYGYTF. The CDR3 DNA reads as TGTGCCAGCTCACCACTACAGGACAACTATGGCTACACCTTC.

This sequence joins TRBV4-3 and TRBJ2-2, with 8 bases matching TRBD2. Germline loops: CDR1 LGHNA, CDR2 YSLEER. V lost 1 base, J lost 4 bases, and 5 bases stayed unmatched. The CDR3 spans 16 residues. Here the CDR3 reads CASSQGSGSGTGELFF. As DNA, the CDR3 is TGCGCCAGCAGCCAAGGGAGCGGGAGCGGCACCGGGGAGCTGTTTTTT.

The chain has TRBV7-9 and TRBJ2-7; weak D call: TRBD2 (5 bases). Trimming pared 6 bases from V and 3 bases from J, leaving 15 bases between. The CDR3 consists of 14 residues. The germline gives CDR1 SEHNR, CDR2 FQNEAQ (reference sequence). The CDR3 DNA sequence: TGTGCCAGCAGGACATCGTACGGGGTCTACGAGCAGTACTTC. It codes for CASRTSYGVYEQYF. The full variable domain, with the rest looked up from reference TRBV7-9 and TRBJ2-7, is DTGVSQNPRHKITKRGQNVTFRCDPISEHNRLYWYRQTLGQGPEFLTYFQNEAQLEKSRLLSDRFSAERPKGSFSTLEIQRTEQGDSAMYLCASRTSYGVYEQYFGPGTRLTVT.

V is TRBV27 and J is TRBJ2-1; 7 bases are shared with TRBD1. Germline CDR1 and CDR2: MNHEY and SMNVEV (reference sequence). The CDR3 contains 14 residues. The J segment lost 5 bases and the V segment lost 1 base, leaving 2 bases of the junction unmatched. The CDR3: CASSLFDRDNEQFF. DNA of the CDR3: TGTGCCAGCAGTTTATTCGACAGGGACAATGAGCAGTTCTTC.

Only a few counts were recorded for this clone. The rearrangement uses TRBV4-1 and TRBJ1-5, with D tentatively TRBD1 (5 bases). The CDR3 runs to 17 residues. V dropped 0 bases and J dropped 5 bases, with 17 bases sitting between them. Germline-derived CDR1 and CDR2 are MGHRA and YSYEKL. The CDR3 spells CASSQESGAGQHQPQHF. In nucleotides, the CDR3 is TGCGCCAGCAGCCAAGAGAGTGGGGCCGGTCAACATCAGCCCCAGCATTTT.

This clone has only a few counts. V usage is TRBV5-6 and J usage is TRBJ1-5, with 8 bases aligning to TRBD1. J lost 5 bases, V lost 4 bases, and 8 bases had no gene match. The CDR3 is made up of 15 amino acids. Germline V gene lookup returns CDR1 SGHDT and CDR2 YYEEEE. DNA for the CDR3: TGTGCCAGCAGCCTCGGGACAGGAGGGCATCAGCCCCAGCATTTT. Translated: CASSLGTGGHQPQHF.

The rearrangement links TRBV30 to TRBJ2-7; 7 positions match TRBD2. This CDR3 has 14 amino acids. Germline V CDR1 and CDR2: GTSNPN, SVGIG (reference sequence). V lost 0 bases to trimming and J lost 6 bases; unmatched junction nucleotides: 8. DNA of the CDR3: TGTGCCTGGAGTGTAGATCGGGGAGGGGCCGAGCAGTACTTC. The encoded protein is CAWSVDRGGAEQYF.

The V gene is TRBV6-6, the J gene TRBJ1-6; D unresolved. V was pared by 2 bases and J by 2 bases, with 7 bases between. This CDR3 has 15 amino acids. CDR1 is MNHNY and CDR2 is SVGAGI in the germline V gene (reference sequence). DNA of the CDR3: TGTGCCAGCAGTTACCCCTCGGCCTATAATTCACCCCTCCACTTT. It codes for CASSYPSAYNSPLHF.

The CDR3 loop reads CASRTRGGHQTF. CDR3 nucleotide sequence: TGTGCCAGCAGAACCCGCGGGGGGCACCAAACCTTC. The chain employs TRBV28 and TRBJ1-2, with a tentative D call TRBD1 (6 bases). In germline, CDR1 is MDHEN, CDR2 SYDVKM. The length of the CDR3 is 12 residues. V was clipped by 6 bases and J by 14 bases, with 19 bases between them.

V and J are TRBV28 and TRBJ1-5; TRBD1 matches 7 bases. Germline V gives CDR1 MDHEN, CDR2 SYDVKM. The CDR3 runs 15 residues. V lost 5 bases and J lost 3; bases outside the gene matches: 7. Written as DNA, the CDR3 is TGTGCCAGCAGTCCAGAGACAGGGAACAATCAGCCCCAGCATTTT. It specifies CASSPETGNNQPQHF.

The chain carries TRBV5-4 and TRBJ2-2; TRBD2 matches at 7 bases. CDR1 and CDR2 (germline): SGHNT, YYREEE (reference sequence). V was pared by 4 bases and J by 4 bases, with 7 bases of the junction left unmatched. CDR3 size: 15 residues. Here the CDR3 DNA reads TGTGCCAGCAGCCCGGGCGGGGGAAGCACCGGGGAGCTGTTTTTT. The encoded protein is CASSPGGGSTGELFF.

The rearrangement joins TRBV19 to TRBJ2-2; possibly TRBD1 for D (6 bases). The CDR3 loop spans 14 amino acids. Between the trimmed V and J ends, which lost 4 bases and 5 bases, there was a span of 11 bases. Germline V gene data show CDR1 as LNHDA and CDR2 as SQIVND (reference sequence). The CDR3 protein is CASSNRVATGELFF. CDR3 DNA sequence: TGTGCCAGTAGTAACAGGGTAGCTACCGGGGAGCTGTTTTTT.